Shown below are 9 T cell receptor beta chains from a single sample sequenced in a study of control samples from healthy donors and cancer patients. Profiling relied on immunoSEQ multiplex PCR, and the TCRdb table lists in-frame clones only, not all of them. The table includes about 89,000 clones, roughly 84% detected once. Sequenced input: blood. Every receptor here comes from a woman aged 40 to 50 in good health.

This clone was observed a few times. The V and J genes are TRBV6-6 and TRBJ2-7; 12 positions match TRBD2. The CDR3 length is 15 residues. The ends lost 6 bases at V and 5 bases at J; junction bases unmatched: 8. Germline V CDR1 and CDR2: MNHNY, SVGAGI (reference sequence). The CDR3 DNA reads TGTGCCAGCAGCGACCCGGGACTAGCGGGCGACGAGCAGTACTTC. Translation gives CASSDPGLAGDEQYF.

This chain uses TRBV7-2 with TRBJ2-3, with 10 bases matching TRBD2. This CDR3 contains 14 residues. From germline, CDR1 is SGHTA and CDR2 FQGNSA. Unmatched junction bases numbered 9, after V lost 6 bases and J lost 9 bases. The CDR3 DNA is TGTGCCAGCAGACCGGGACTAGCGACGATGACGCAGTATTTT. Its translation: CASRPGLATMTQYF.

The rearrangement uses TRBV19 and TRBJ1-3; D gene unclear. The V and J ends lost 1 base and 0 bases respectively, with 10 bases between them. Germline CDR1 is LNHDA and CDR2 is SQIVND (reference sequence). This CDR3 is built from 16 residues. The CDR3 bases are TGTGCCAGTAGTATAGCACCCCGGGACTCTGGAAACACCATATATTTT. This sequence encodes CASSIAPRDSGNTIYF.

The V and J genes are TRBV30 and TRBJ2-2, with 9 positions matching TRBD2. Germline V CDR1 and CDR2: GTSNPN, SVGIG (reference sequence). The CDR3 consists of 15 residues. V trimming: 3 bases; J trimming: 2 bases; junction bases outside the gene matches: 4. CDR3: CAWRGSGGNTGELFF. Written as DNA, the CDR3 is TGTGCCTGGAGAGGTAGCGGGGGAAACACCGGGGAGCTGTTTTTT.

The rearrangement links TRBV6-2 or TRBV6-3 to TRBJ1-1; a weak D match, TRBD1 (5 bases). The CDR3 loop spans 15 amino acids. Germline CDR1 MNHEY, CDR2 SVGEGT. Trimming cost V 7 bases and J 6 bases, with 21 bases left between them. CDR3 DNA sequence: TGTGCCAGCACCCCTCGTTGGCAGGGCCTATCTGAAGCTTTCTTT. This gives the protein CASTPRWQGLSEAFF.

CDR3 nucleotides: TGTGCCAGTAGTATAGCCCCCGGACGGACAGATAACTATGGCTACACCTTC. Protein product: CASSIAPGRTDNYGYTF. The chain couples TRBV19 to TRBJ1-2; the D gene is possibly TRBD1 (6 bases). V shed 1 base and J shed 1 base, with 16 bases lying between them. The CDR3 runs 17 residues. CDR1 is LNHDA and CDR2 is SQIVND in the germline V gene (reference sequence). Variable domain in full (rest from reference TRBV19 and TRBJ1-2): DGGITQSPKYLFRKEGQNVTLSCEQNLNHDAMYWYRQDPGQGLRLIYYSQIVNDFQKGDIAEGYSVSREKKESFPLTVTSAQKNPTAFYLCASSIAPGRTDNYGYTFGSGTRLTVV.

The rearrangement uses TRBV19 and TRBJ2-7; D is unresolved. Germline assignment: CDR1 LNHDA and CDR2 SQIVND (reference sequence). Trimming pared 2 bases from V and 6 bases from J, leaving 8 bases between. The CDR3 consists of 12 residues. CDR3 bases: TGTGCCAGTAGTATAATTGGGCGCGAGCAGTACTTC. Its protein is CASSIIGREQYF. Full variable domain (rest looked up from reference TRBV19 and TRBJ2-7): DGGITQSPKYLFRKEGQNVTLSCEQNLNHDAMYWYRQDPGQGLRLIYYSQIVNDFQKGDIAEGYSVSREKKESFPLTVTSAQKNPTAFYLCASSIIGREQYFGPGTRLTVT.

V and J are TRBV14 and TRBJ1-2; no reliable D call. The CDR3 loop spans 12 amino acids. The V gene lost 3 bases and the J gene lost 8 bases, with 10 bases spanning the gap. CDR1 is SGHDN and CDR2 is FVKESK in the germline V gene. The CDR3 is CASSQRMGGYTF. DNA of the CDR3: TGTGCCAGCAGCCAGAGGATGGGAGGCTACACCTTC.

The chain carries TRBV4-1 and TRBJ1-1, with 9 bases fitting TRBD1. Per germline, CDR1 MGHRA and CDR2 YSYEKL. This CDR3 is built from 13 residues. With V trimmed by 5 bases and J by 6 bases, 4 bases remained unmatched. The CDR3 DNA sequence: TGCGCCAGCAGCTCACAGGGGGCACCTGAAGCTTTCTTT. Residues: CASSSQGAPEAFF.